The 4 T cell receptor beta chains given below trace back to one sample, sequenced in a study of blood T cell repertoires in COVID-19. Sequencing used immunoSEQ multiplex PCR; TCRdb keeps in-frame clones, though not all of them. This sample has about 330,000 clones, with over 70% found just once. The sequencing input was PBMCs or T cells enriched from blood (not recorded which). The receptor set was obtained from a man aged 25 to 40 who had recovered from COVID-19.

J is TRBJ1-5 and V is TRBV6-6; 8 bases match TRBD1. V trimming: 6 bases; J trimming: 4 bases; junction bases outside the gene matches: 5. The V gene's germline CDR1 is MNHNY and CDR2 SVGAGI (reference sequence). CDR3 length equals 14 residues. The CDR3 sequence is CASRNRGVNQPQHF. CDR3 nucleotide sequence: TGTGCCAGCAGAAACAGGGGGGTAAATCAGCCCCAGCATTTT.

The CDR3 is CASSLSFNQPQHF. The CDR3 region has the DNA TGTGCCAGCAGCTTAAGCTTCAATCAGCCCCAGCATTTT. V usage is TRBV7-2 and J usage is TRBJ1-5; D unresolved. Between the trimmed V and J ends, which lost 2 bases and 3 bases, there was a span of 5 bases. The CDR3 length is 13 residues. CDR1 is SGHTA and CDR2 is FQGNSA in the germline V gene. The whole variable domain, remainder taken from reference TRBV7-2 and TRBJ1-5, is GAGVSQSPSNKVTEKGKDVELRCDPISGHTALYWYRQSLGQGLEFLIYFQGNSAPDKSGLPSDRFSAERTGGSVSTLTIQRTQQEDSAVYLCASSLSFNQPQHFGDGTRLSIL.

V is TRBV30 and J is TRBJ1-3; 8 positions match TRBD1. CDR3 length equals 13 residues. Looked up from germline, CDR1 is GTSNPN and CDR2 is SVGIG (reference sequence). The trim removed 7 bases at V and 0 bases at J, leaving 2 bases unmatched. CDR3 nucleotide sequence: TGTGCCTTGCAGGGGGCCTCTGGAAACACCATATATTTT. Amino acid sequence: CALQGASGNTIYF.

V gene TRBV27 combines with J gene TRBJ2-3, with D tentatively TRBD2 (6 bases). Germline CDR1 is MNHEY and CDR2 is SMNVEV (reference sequence). V lost 5 bases and J lost 5, with 17 bases in between. The CDR3 spans 15 residues. CDR3 DNA sequence: TGTGCCAGCAGTGAGGGACTCCGGTCGCGAGATACGCAGTATTTT. Amino acid sequence: CASSEGLRSRDTQYF.